This T cell receptor (beta chain) appears in the sequencing data of a study of CD8+CD57+ T cells in acquired aplastic anemia. Turning to the study itself: Sorted CD4+ and CD8+ cells yielded about 2.9 ug of DNA on average.

Profiling that covered TCR beta VDJ and CDR3 relied on genomic DNA as its template. TCRdb fed the reads into MiXCR, producing one record per CDR3 protein. The repertoire has a few hundred thousand distinct CDR3 sequences, about 56% of them found once; the top ten carry 6.5% to 10%. Comment on this clonotype: Its specificity is unknown.

General study points: In common between the patients and the controls were nearly 30 CD8+ CDR3 sequences. Patients were compared with controls for CD8+ Simpson's diversity, and no significant difference emerged.

V was clipped by 7 bases and J by 2 bases, with 12 bases between them. This CDR3 is built from 13 residues. Germline CDR1 SGHRS, CDR2 YFSETQ. The rearrangement uses TRBV5-1 and TRBJ2-5; D is unclear. The sequence derives from a human donor with severe aplastic anemia or a healthy control (not recorded which). Sequenced input: sorted CD4+, CD8+, or CD8+CD57+ T cells (not recorded which) from PBMCs. The CDR3 protein is CASADLTQETQYF. The CDR3, as DNA: TGCGCCAGCGCCGACTTGACGCAAGAGACCCAGTACTTC.